Following are 29 T cell receptor beta chains from one sample sequenced in a study of blood T cell repertoires in COVID-19. The data were produced by immunoSEQ multiplex PCR, yet TCRdb's version contains in-frame clones alone and is incomplete. The sample lists roughly 53,000 clones; about nine tenths were seen once. Sequences were obtained from peripheral blood. All receptors derive from a woman aged 40 to 50 with active COVID-19.

The gene calls are TRBV25-1 and TRBJ1-1; a weak D match, TRBD1 (6 bases). Trimming cost V 1 base and J 2 bases, with 14 bases left between them. Germline V gene lookup returns CDR1 MGHDK and CDR2 SYGVNS. The CDR3 has 16 amino acids. CDR3 coding DNA: TGTGCCAGCAGTGAATTCCCTATCAGGGGAAACACTGAAGCTTTCTTT. It is translated as CASSEFPIRGNTEAFF.

The rearrangement joins TRBV7-3 to TRBJ2-5; 14 positions match TRBD2. Germline V gene data show CDR1 as SGHTA and CDR2 as FQGTGA. The CDR3 has 17 residues. V lost 4 bases to trimming and J lost 5 bases; unmatched junction nucleotides: 9. The CDR3 protein is CASSSRLAGGPGETQYF. CDR3 nucleotide sequence: TGTGCCAGCAGCTCGAGACTAGCGGGGGGGCCTGGTGAGACCCAGTACTTC. The entire variable domain, with the rest obtained from reference TRBV7-3 and TRBJ2-5, is as follows: GAGVSQTPSNKVTEKGKYVELRCDPISGHTALYWYRQSLGQGPEFLIYFQGTGAADDSGLPNDRFFAVRPEGSVSTLKIQRTERGDSAVYLCASSSRLAGGPGETQYFGPGTRLLVL.

The chain has TRBV27 and TRBJ2-1, with 8 bases identical to TRBD2. CDR1 is MNHEY, CDR2 SMNVEV, per germline (reference sequence). The CDR3 runs to 17 residues. V dropped 5 bases and J dropped 0; count of bases not matched to a gene: 9. Here the CDR3 DNA reads TGTGCCAGCAGTCATGAATTAGCGGGGAACTCCTACAATGAGCAGTTCTTC. Translating gives CASSHELAGNSYNEQFF.

The chain recombines TRBV6-1 with TRBJ2-3, with D possibly being TRBD2 (5 bases). Looked up from germline, CDR1 is MNHNS and CDR2 is SASEGT. This CDR3 spans 16 amino acids. V lost 4 bases and J 0 bases, leaving 14 bases between the germline ends. In DNA, the CDR3 is TGTGCCAGCAGTGCGTTTCCGGGGTCGAGCACAGATACGCAGTATTTT. It encodes CASSAFPGSSTDTQYF.

The J gene is TRBJ1-6, the V gene TRBV4-2, with D tentatively TRBD1 (6 bases). In germline, CDR1 is LGHNA, CDR2 YNFKEQ. The CDR3 covers 15 residues. Trimming stripped 0 bases from V and 8 bases from J, with 11 bases between. The CDR3 nucleotides are TGTGCCAGCAGCCAAGAAGGGGGACGGTATTCACCCCTCCACTTT. As protein: CASSQEGGRYSPLHF.

The J gene is TRBJ2-7, the V gene TRBV6-6; 9 bases map to TRBD1. This CDR3 comprises 14 residues. The J segment lost 9 bases and the V segment lost 2 bases, leaving 8 bases of the junction unmatched. CDR1 is MNHNY and CDR2 is SVGAGI in the germline V gene (reference sequence). This CDR3 is CASSYGQGSQGQYF. DNA of the CDR3: TGTGCCAGCAGTTACGGACAGGGGTCCCAAGGGCAGTACTTC.

The CDR3 DNA follows: TGTGCCAGCAGTTCCGGGACAGGGGGCGCGACAGATACGCAGTATTTT. Its translation: CASSSGTGGATDTQYF. V is TRBV27 and J is TRBJ2-3; TRBD1 matches at 12 bases. This CDR3 region has 16 residues. V lost 4 bases and J lost 3; bases outside the gene matches: 5. Germline CDR1 MNHEY, CDR2 SMNVEV (reference sequence).

This chain uses TRBV14 with TRBJ2-3, with 9 bases lining up with TRBD1. Germline lookup yields CDR1 SGHDN and CDR2 FVKESK. There are 15 residues in the CDR3. Germline trimming cut 3 bases from V and 5 bases from J; bases unmatched to any gene: 6. The CDR3 here is CASSQGTGYQDTQYF. In DNA, the CDR3 is TGTGCCAGCAGCCAGGGGACAGGGTATCAAGATACGCAGTATTTT. Combining the CDR3 with reference TRBV14 and TRBJ2-3 gives the whole variable domain EAGVTQFPSHSVIEKGQTVTLRCDPISGHDNLYWYRRVMGKEIKFLLHFVKESKQDESGMPNNRFLAERTGGTYSTLKVQPAELEDSGVYFCASSQGTGYQDTQYFGPGTRLTVL.

The gene calls are TRBV12-3 or TRBV12-4 and TRBJ1-2; D unclear. Trimming removed 5 bases from V and 5 bases from J, with 9 bases in between. The CDR3 is 12 amino acids. DNA for the CDR3: TGTGCCAGCAGTAGAAGAACATATGGCTACACCTTC. This encodes CASSRRTYGYTF.

V gene TRBV5-1 combines with J gene TRBJ2-2; 8 nucleotides agree with TRBD1. The CDR3 is 16 residues long. The J segment lost 1 base and the V segment lost 4 bases, leaving 6 bases of the junction unmatched. CDR1 and CDR2 (germline): SGHRS, YFSETQ. The CDR3 is CASSESGTGNTGELFF. CDR3 DNA sequence: TGCGCCAGCAGCGAATCCGGGACAGGGAACACCGGGGAGCTGTTTTTT.

The chain couples TRBV11-3 to TRBJ1-6; the D is unclear. Germline V lookup: CDR1 SGHNT, CDR2 YENEEA. The ends were cut back, 1 base at V and 5 bases at J, with 6 bases in the middle. CDR3 size: 14 residues. The CDR3 protein is CASSLGQNNSPLHF. The CDR3 DNA reads TGTGCCAGCAGCTTAGGCCAGAATAATTCACCCCTCCACTTT.

This rearrangement joins TRBV29-1 to TRBJ2-7; TRBD1 agrees at 10 bases. In germline, CDR1 is SQVTM, CDR2 ANQGSEA. The CDR3 contains 15 residues. With 4 bases clipped from V and 3 bases from J, the junction kept 9 bases outside the gene matches. The CDR3 loop is CSVGIRDRGFYEQYF. Here the CDR3 DNA reads TGCAGCGTTGGTATCCGGGACAGGGGATTCTACGAGCAGTACTTC.

The V call is TRBV27, the J call TRBJ1-2; 10 positions agree with TRBD1. The CDR3 runs to 14 residues. Germline lookup yields CDR1 MNHEY and CDR2 SMNVEV (reference sequence). After removal of 6 bases from V and 6 bases from J, the junction contained 7 bases not matched to a gene. The CDR3 bases are TGTGCCAGCAGGATGGGACAGGGGACCGATGGCTACACCTTC. The encoded protein is CASRMGQGTDGYTF.

This rearrangement joins TRBV7-8 to TRBJ1-1, with D perhaps TRBD1 (5 bases). This CDR3 has 13 residues. Trimming removed 5 bases at V and 4 bases at J, with 11 bases between. Germline V gives CDR1 SGHVS, CDR2 FQNEAQ. The DNA for the CDR3 is TGTGCCAGCAGCCAGCAGGGTGGCACTGAAGCTTTCTTT. This encodes CASSQQGGTEAFF.

The CDR3, as DNA: TGTGCCAGCAGCCGGGGGCAGCCGGCAAAACTGTTTTTT. This translates into CASSRGQPAKLFF. J is TRBJ1-4 and V is TRBV14; maybe TRBD1 (6 bases). The CDR3 totals 13 residues. Trimming left V 4 bases short and J 10 bases short, with 13 bases between. Germline values: CDR1 SGHDN, CDR2 FVKESK.

The rearrangement links TRBV11-3 to TRBJ1-3; D ambiguous. This CDR3 contains 16 residues. Trimming stripped 2 bases from V and 0 bases from J, with 11 bases between. Germline V gives CDR1 SGHNT, CDR2 YENEEA. The CDR3 DNA is TGTGCCAGCAGCTTATCACAGATTTTCTCTGGAAACACCATATATTTT. Protein sequence: CASSLSQIFSGNTIYF.

In DNA form, the CDR3 reads TGTGCCAGCAGCCCCGGACAGGACTTAGGGGGCTACACCTTC. This encodes CASSPGQDLGGYTF. This chain joins TRBV3-1 (or the pseudogene TRBV3-2) and TRBJ1-2; 7 nucleotides match TRBD1. There are 14 residues in the CDR3. V dropped 4 bases and J dropped 8; count of bases not matched to a gene: 10. The germline V gene encodes CDR1 LGHDT and CDR2 YNNKEL (reference sequence).

V gene TRBV5-4 combines with J gene TRBJ2-3; 9 bases fit TRBD1. The V gene's germline CDR1 is SGHNT and CDR2 YYREEE (reference sequence). V was clipped by 2 bases and J by 3 bases; unmatched bases: 4. CDR3 length: 15 residues. CDR3 coding DNA: TGTGCCAGCAGCTTCGGGACAGGGAATACAGATACGCAGTATTTT. Amino acid sequence: CASSFGTGNTDTQYF.

The chain has TRBV6-5 and TRBJ2-7; D not resolved. With 0 bases removed from V and 6 bases from J, the gap between germline ends came to 12 bases. CDR3 length equals 14 residues. Germline CDR1 and CDR2: MNHEY and SVGAGI. The CDR3 reads CASSYSPQALEQYF. As DNA, the CDR3 is TGTGCCAGCAGTTACTCTCCTCAGGCCCTCGAGCAGTACTTC.

The chain combines TRBV7-2 with TRBJ2-3, with D uncertain. There are 14 residues in the CDR3. V was trimmed by 2 bases and J by 1 base, leaving 7 bases between them. From germline, CDR1 is SGHTA and CDR2 FQGNSA. CDR3 nucleotides: TGTGCCAGCAGCTTACGCCTAGGCACAGATACGCAGTATTTT. As protein: CASSLRLGTDTQYF.

The chain uses TRBV7-2 and TRBJ2-3; tentative D call: TRBD2 (5 bases). The length of the CDR3 is 17 residues. From germline, CDR1 is SGHTA and CDR2 FQGNSA. V gave up 1 base and J gave up 3 bases, with 17 bases separating them. The DNA of the CDR3 is TGTGCCAGCAGCTTAGGGGCCTGGCGGGTCCGAACAGATACGCAGTATTTT. It translates to CASSLGAWRVRTDTQYF.

V and J are TRBV2 and TRBJ1-1; no firm D call. V dropped 6 bases and J dropped 5 bases, with 7 bases sitting between them. Germline V CDR1 and CDR2: SNHLY, FYNNEI. The CDR3 extends over 11 amino acids. DNA of the CDR3: TGTGCCAGCAGGGGAGGGACTGAAGCTTTCTTT. It codes for CASRGGTEAFF.

This rearrangement joins TRBV18 to TRBJ2-5, with D tentatively TRBD1 (6 bases). CDR3 length: 15 amino acids. V was cut by 5 bases and J by 5 bases, with 18 bases left in between. CDR1 and CDR2 (germline): KGHSH, LQKENI. CDR3 bases: TGTGCCAGCTCATCTACTAACAGGGTACGGGAGACCCAGTACTTC. This sequence encodes CASSSTNRVRETQYF.

V usage is TRBV19 and J usage is TRBJ1-1, with D tentatively TRBD1 (6 bases). This CDR3 comprises 15 residues. Between the trimmed V and J ends, which lost 3 bases and 2 bases, there was a span of 13 bases. Germline CDR1 reads LNHDA; CDR2 reads SQIVND (reference sequence). The CDR3 DNA reads TGTGCCAGTAGTATTTACGGACAGATAAACACTGAAGCTTTCTTT. It is translated as CASSIYGQINTEAFF.

V usage is TRBV7-2 and J usage is TRBJ2-5; 7 nucleotides match TRBD2. Germline V gene data show CDR1 as SGHTA and CDR2 as FQGNSA. Unmatched junction bases numbered 9, after V lost 1 base and J lost 7 bases. The CDR3 contains 15 residues. CDR3: CASSLVSGGVATQYF. CDR3 coding DNA: TGTGCCAGCAGCTTAGTTTCTGGGGGGGTGGCGACCCAGTACTTC.

This chain connects TRBV9 to TRBJ2-3; D is ambiguous. This CDR3 region has 13 residues. V lost 0 bases to trimming and J lost 6 bases, with 8 bases between them. Looked up from germline, CDR1 is SGDLS and CDR2 is YYNGEE. The CDR3 sequence is CASSVGARDTQYF. CDR3 bases: TGTGCCAGCAGCGTAGGGGCCCGGGATACGCAGTATTTT.

This clone was observed a few times. This rearrangement joins TRBV25-1 to TRBJ2-1; 8 bases match TRBD1. The CDR3 sequence is 15 residues long. The junction had 7 bases not matched to a gene; V was cut back by 5 bases and J by 4 bases. Germline V CDR1 and CDR2: MGHDK, SYGVNS. This chain's CDR3 is CASSLAGGFYNEQFF. In DNA form, the CDR3 reads TGTGCCAGCAGTTTGGCAGGGGGCTTTTACAATGAGCAGTTCTTC.

The chain combines TRBV13 with TRBJ1-3, with D unresolved. The CDR3 contains 14 residues. CDR1 is PRHDT and CDR2 is FYEKMQ in the germline V gene (reference sequence). Trimming left V 4 bases short and J 2 bases short, with 9 bases between. The CDR3: CASSSDITGNTIYF. The CDR3 bases are TGTGCCAGCAGCTCAGATATAACTGGAAACACCATATATTTT.

The V call is TRBV19, the J call TRBJ2-2; TRBD1 might be the D (6 bases). The length of the CDR3 is 15 residues. The germline CDR1 and CDR2 sequences are LNHDA and SQIVND (reference sequence). The V gene lost 2 bases and the J gene lost 5 bases, with 12 bases spanning the gap. In nucleotides, the CDR3 is TGTGCCAGTAGTATAAGGGGCCAGGGGACCGGGGAGCTGTTTTTT. It encodes CASSIRGQGTGELFF.